These 5 T cell receptor beta chains were all obtained from the same sample, sequenced in a study of cytomegalovirus exposure and HLA in healthy donors. 60 Vbeta and 13 Jbeta primers were used in PCR. Some clones are missing from TCRdb's copy, which holds only in-frame ones; the method was immunoSEQ multiplex PCR. The sample shows under 130,000 clones, about 80% of them seen only once. Sequencing was carried out using PBMCs. All receptors derive from a man aged 50-60 years in good health and CMV-seropositive.

In DNA form, the CDR3 reads TGTGCCAGCAGCTTAACGGGCTCCACAAGTGAGCAGTACTTC. This sequence encodes CASSLTGSTSEQYF. The chain joins TRBV7-3 to TRBJ2-7; D is ambiguous. The CDR3 runs to 14 residues. Germline V gene lookup returns CDR1 SGHTA and CDR2 FQGTGA. Trimming took 0 bases from V and 7 from J, leaving 13 bases between them.

CDR3 in DNA: TGTGCCAGCAAGAAAGAGGCAGGGCCCTATGGCTACACCTTC. This translates into CASKKEAGPYGYTF. V and J are TRBV6-4 and TRBJ1-2; weak D call: TRBD1 (5 bases). CDR3 size: 14 residues. Germline CDR1 and CDR2: MRHNA and SNTAGT. Trimming took 7 bases from V and 4 from J, leaving 16 bases between them.

This clone has only one observation. J is TRBJ1-1 and V is TRBV6-6, with TRBD1 matching over 9 bases. V lost 6 bases, J lost 7 bases, and 9 bases stayed unmatched. Germline loops: CDR1 MNHNY, CDR2 SVGAGI (reference sequence). The CDR3 length is 14 residues. CDR3 in amino acids: CASRRRQGESEAFF. As DNA, the CDR3 is TGTGCCAGCAGAAGAAGACAGGGGGAAAGTGAAGCTTTCTTT.

The chain joins TRBV5-4 to TRBJ2-2, with D uncertain. Trimming pared 0 bases from V and 2 bases from J, leaving 5 bases between. Germline V lookup: CDR1 SGHNT, CDR2 YYREEE (reference sequence). The CDR3 loop spans 14 amino acids. CDR3 coding DNA: TGTGCCAGCAGCTTGGACTTTAACACCGGGGAGCTGTTTTTT. This translates into CASSLDFNTGELFF.

CDR3 nucleotides: TGTGCCAGCAGTGAATGGGTGGCAGGGATGGGCACTGAAGCTTTCTTT. Its translation is CASSEWVAGMGTEAFF. The genes are TRBV2 and TRBJ1-1; weak D call: TRBD1 (5 bases). V lost 2 bases and J 4 bases, leaving 17 bases between the germline ends. The CDR3 sequence is 16 residues long. The V gene's germline CDR1 is SNHLY and CDR2 FYNNEI. Variable domain in full (rest from reference TRBV2 and TRBJ1-1): EPEVTQTPSHQVTQMGQEVILRCVPISNHLYFYWYRQILGQKVEFLVSFYNNEISEKSEIFDDQFSVERPDGSNFTLKIRSTKLEDSAMYFCASSEWVAGMGTEAFFGQGTRLTVV.